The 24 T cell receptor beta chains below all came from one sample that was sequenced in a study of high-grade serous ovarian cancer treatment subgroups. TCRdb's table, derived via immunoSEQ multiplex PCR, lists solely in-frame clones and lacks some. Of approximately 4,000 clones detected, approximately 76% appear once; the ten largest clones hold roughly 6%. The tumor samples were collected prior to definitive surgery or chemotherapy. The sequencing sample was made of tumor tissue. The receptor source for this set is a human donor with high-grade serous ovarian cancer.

CDR3 loop: CASSQEMGPYEQYF. The CDR3 DNA is TGCGCCAGCAGCCAAGAGATGGGGCCGTACGAGCAGTACTTC. The rearrangement links TRBV4-3 to TRBJ2-7, with a tentative D call TRBD1 (5 bases). Trimming shortened V by 0 bases and J by 4 bases, and 10 bases separated the two germline ends. This CDR3 is 14 amino acids long. Per the germline V gene, CDR1 is LGHNA and CDR2 is YSLEER.

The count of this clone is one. In DNA form, the CDR3 reads TGCGCCAGCAGCTTGGGTTGGGGGGGCGGCGAGCAGTACTTC. Protein: CASSLGWGGGEQYF. J is TRBJ2-7 and V is TRBV5-1; tentative D call: TRBD2 (7 bases). This CDR3 contains 14 residues. V was cut by 0 bases and J by 6 bases, with 13 bases left in between. Germline values: CDR1 SGHRS, CDR2 YFSETQ.

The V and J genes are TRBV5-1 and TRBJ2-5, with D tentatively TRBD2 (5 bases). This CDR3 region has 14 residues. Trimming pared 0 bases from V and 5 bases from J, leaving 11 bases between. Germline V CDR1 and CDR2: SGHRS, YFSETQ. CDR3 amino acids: CASSLVVGGETQYF. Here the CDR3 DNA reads TGCGCCAGCAGCTTGGTAGTGGGCGGGGAGACCCAGTACTTC.

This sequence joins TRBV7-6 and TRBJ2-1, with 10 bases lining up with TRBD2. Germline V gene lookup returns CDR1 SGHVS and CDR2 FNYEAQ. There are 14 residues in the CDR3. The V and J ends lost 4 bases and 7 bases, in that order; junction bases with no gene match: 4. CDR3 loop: CASSSAGGPNEQFF. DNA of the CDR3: TGTGCCAGCAGCTCAGCGGGAGGGCCGAATGAGCAGTTCTTC.

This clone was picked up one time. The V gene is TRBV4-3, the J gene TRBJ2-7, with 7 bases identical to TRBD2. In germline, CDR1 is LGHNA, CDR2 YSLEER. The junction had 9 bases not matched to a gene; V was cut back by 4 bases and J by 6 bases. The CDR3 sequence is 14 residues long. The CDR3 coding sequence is TGCGCCAGCAGCCCAATTCTCTGGGGGGGCGAGCAGTACTTC. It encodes CASSPILWGGEQYF.

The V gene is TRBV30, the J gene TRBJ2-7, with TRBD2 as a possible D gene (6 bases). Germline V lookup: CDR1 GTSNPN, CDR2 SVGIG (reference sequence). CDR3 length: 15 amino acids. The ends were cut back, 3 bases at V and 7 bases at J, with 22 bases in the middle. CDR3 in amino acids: CAWRDPFRRDREQYF. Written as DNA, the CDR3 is TGTGCCTGGAGAGATCCCTTTAGGAGGGATCGAGAGCAGTACTTC.

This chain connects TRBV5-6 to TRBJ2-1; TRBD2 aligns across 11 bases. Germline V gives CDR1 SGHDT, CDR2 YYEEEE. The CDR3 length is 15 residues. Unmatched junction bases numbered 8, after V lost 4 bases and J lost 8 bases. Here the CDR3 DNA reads TGTGCCAGCAGCCCCTTAGCGGGGGGGTCCGATGAGCAGTTCTTC. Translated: CASSPLAGGSDEQFF.

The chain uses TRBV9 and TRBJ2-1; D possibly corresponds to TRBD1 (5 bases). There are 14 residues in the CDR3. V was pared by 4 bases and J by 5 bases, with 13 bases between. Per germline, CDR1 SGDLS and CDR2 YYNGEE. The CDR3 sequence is CASSPRPTDNEQFF. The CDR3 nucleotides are TGTGCCAGCAGCCCGAGGCCGACAGACAATGAGCAGTTCTTC.

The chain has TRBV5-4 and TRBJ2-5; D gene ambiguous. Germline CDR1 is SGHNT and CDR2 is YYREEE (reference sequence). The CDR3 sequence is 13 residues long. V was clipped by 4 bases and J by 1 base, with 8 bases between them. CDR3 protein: CASSHARQETQYF. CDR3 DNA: TGTGCCAGCAGCCACGCCCGCCAAGAGACCCAGTACTTC.

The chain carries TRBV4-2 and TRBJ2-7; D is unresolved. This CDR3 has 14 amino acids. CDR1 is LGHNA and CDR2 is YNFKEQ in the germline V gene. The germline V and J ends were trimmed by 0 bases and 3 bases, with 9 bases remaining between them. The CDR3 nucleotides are TGTGCCAGCAGCCAAGAGAGACTCGGCTACGAGCAGTACTTC. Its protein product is CASSQERLGYEQYF.

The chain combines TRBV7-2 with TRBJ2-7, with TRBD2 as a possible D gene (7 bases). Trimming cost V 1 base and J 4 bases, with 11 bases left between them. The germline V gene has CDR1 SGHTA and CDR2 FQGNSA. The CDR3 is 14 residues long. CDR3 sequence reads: CASSLGGGLYEQYF. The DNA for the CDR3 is TGTGCCAGCAGCTTAGGGGGGGGGCTGTACGAGCAGTACTTC. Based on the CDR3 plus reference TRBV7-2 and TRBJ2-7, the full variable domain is GAGVSQSPSNKVTEKGKDVELRCDPISGHTALYWYRQSLGQGLEFLIYFQGNSAPDKSGLPSDRFSAERTGGSVSTLTIQRTQQEDSAVYLCASSLGGGLYEQYFGPGTRLTVT.

The DNA of the CDR3 is TGTGCCATCAGTCACTTTAGCGGGGGCGTCTACAATGAGCAGTTCTTC. Translating it yields CAISHFSGGVYNEQFF. This chain uses TRBV10-3 with TRBJ2-1; 9 positions match TRBD2. The CDR3 spans 16 residues. Germline V gives CDR1 ENHRY, CDR2 SYGVKD. Losses at the gene ends were 5 bases for V and 3 bases for J; bases not matched to a gene: 8.

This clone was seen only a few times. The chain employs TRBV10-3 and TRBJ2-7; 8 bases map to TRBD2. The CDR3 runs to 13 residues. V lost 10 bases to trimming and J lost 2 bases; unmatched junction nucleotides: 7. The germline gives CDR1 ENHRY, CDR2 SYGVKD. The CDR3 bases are TGTGCCACCGCGGGTAGCGGGACCTACGAGCAGTACTTC. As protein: CATAGSGTYEQYF.

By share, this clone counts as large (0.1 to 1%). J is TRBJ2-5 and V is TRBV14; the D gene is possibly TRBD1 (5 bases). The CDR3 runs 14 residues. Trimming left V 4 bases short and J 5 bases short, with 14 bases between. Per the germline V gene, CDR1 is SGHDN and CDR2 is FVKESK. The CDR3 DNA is TGTGCCAGCAGCCTGGGGCAGATAACGGAGACCCAGTACTTC. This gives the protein CASSLGQITETQYF.

This chain's CDR3 is CAWSVKTQAEKLFF. CDR3 in DNA: TGTGCCTGGAGTGTAAAGACCCAGGCTGAAAAACTGTTTTTT. This chain connects TRBV30 to TRBJ1-4; D call uncertain. The V gene lost 0 bases and the J gene lost 7 bases, with 12 bases spanning the gap. Looked up from germline, CDR1 is GTSNPN and CDR2 is SVGIG (reference sequence). The CDR3 loop spans 14 amino acids.

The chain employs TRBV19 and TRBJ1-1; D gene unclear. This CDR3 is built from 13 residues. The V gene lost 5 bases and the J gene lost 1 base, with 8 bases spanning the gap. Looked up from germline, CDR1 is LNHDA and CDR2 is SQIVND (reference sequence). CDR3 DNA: TGTGCCAGTAGTGCCACTCGGAACACTGAAGCTTTCTTT. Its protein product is CASSATRNTEAFF.

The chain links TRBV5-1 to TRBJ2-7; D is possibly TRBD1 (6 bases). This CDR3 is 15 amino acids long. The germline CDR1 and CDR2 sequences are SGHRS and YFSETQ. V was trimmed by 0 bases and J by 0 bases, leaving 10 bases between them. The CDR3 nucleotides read TGCGCCAGCAGCTTGGGCCAGGGGAGCTCCTACGAGCAGTACTTC. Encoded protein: CASSLGQGSSYEQYF.

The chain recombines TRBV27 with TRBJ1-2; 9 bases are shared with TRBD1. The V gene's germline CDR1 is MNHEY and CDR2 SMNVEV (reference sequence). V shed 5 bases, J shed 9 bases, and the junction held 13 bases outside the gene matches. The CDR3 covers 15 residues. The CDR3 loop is CASSNTWDRDDRYTF. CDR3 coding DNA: TGTGCCAGCAGTAACACCTGGGACAGGGATGATCGCTACACCTTC.

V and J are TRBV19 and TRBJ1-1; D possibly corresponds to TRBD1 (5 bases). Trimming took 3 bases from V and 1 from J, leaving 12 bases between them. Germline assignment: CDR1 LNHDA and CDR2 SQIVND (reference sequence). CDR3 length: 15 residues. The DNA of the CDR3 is TGTGCCAGTAGTATCCGGGCCAGGGCGAACACTGAAGCTTTCTTT. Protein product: CASSIRARANTEAFF.

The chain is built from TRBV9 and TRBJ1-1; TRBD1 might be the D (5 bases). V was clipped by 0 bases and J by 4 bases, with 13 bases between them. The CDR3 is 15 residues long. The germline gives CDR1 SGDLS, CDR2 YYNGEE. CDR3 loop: CASSVAGGAGTEAFF. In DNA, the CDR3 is TGTGCCAGCAGCGTAGCGGGAGGGGCTGGCACTGAAGCTTTCTTT.

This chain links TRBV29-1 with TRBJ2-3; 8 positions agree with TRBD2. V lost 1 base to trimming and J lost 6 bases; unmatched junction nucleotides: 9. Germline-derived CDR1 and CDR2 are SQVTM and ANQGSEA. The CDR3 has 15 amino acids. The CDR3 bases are TGCAGCGTTGAAGCCAGACGGGAGGGCCCGGATACGCAGTATTTT. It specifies CSVEARREGPDTQYF.

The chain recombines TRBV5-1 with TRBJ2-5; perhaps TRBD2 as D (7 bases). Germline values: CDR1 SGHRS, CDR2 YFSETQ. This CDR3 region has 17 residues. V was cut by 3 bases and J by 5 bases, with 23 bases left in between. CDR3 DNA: TGCGCCAGCAGCTCGTCGGGGGGCGGCCCGAGGGGTGAGACCCAGTACTTC. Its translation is CASSSSGGGPRGETQYF. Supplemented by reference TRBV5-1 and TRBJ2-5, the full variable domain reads KAGVTQTPRYLIKTRGQQVTLSCSPISGHRSVSWYQQTPGQGLQFLFEYFSETQRNKGNFPGRFSGRQFSNSRSEMNVSTLELGDSALYLCASSSSGGGPRGETQYFGPGTRLLVL.

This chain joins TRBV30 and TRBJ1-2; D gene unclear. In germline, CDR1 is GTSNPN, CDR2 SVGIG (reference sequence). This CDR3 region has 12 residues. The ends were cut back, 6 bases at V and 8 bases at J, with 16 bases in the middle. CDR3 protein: CACGFSGWGYTF. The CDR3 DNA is TGTGCCTGCGGCTTTTCGGGGTGGGGCTACACCTTC.

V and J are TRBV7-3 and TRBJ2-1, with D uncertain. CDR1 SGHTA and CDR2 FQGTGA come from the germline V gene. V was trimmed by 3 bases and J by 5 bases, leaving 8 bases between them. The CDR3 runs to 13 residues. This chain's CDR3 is CASSFDRNNEQFF. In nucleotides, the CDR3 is TGTGCCAGCAGCTTTGATAGGAACAATGAGCAGTTCTTC. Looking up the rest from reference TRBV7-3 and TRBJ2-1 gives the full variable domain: GAGVSQTPSNKVTEKGKYVELRCDPISGHTALYWYRQSLGQGPEFLIYFQGTGAADDSGLPNDRFFAVRPEGSVSTLKIQRTERGDSAVYLCASSFDRNNEQFFGPGTRLTVL.